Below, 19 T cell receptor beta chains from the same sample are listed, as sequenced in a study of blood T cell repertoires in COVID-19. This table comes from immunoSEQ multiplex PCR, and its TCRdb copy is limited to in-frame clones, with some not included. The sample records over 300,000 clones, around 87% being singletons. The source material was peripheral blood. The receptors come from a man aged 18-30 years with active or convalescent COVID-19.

CDR3 nucleotides: TGTGCCAGCAGTAGGACAGGGGCCGGCAATTCACCCCTCCACTTT. It yields the protein CASSRTGAGNSPLHF. The chain links TRBV28 to TRBJ1-6; 9 bases fit TRBD1. The CDR3 is made up of 15 amino acids. V was clipped by 5 bases and J by 7 bases; unmatched bases: 6. The germline V gene encodes CDR1 MDHEN and CDR2 SYDVKM.

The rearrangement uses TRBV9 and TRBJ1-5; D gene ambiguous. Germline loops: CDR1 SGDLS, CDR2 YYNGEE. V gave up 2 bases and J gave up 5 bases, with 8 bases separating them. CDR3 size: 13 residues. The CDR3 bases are TGTGCCAGCAGCGTGATCGGAGATCAGCCCCAGCATTTT. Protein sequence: CASSVIGDQPQHF.

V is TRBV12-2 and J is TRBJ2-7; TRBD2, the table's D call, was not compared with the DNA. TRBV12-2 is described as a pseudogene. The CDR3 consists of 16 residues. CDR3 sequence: CASRLLIGRALDEQYF. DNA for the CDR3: TGTGCAAGTCGCCTACTAATCGGGAGGGCCTTGGACGAGCAGTACTTC.

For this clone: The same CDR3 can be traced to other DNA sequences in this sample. CDR3 in amino acids: CASSGGSSGNTIYF. The DNA of the CDR3 is TGCGCCAGCAGCGGGGGCAGCTCTGGAAACACCATATATTTT. The rearrangement uses TRBV5-1 and TRBJ1-3; possibly TRBD1 for D (6 bases). CDR1 is SGHRS and CDR2 is YFSETQ in the germline V gene. The germline V and J ends were trimmed by 4 bases and 0 bases, with 8 bases remaining between them. This CDR3 has 14 amino acids.

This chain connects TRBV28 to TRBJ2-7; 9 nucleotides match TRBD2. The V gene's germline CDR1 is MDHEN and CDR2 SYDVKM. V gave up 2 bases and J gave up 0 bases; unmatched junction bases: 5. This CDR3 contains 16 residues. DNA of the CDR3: TGTGCCAGCAGTTTAAGGCCTAGCGGGAACTCCTACGAGCAGTACTTC. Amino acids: CASSLRPSGNSYEQYF.

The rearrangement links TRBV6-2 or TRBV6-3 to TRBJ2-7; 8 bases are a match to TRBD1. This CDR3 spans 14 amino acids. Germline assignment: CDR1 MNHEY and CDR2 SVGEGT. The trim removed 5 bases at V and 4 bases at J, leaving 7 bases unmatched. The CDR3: CASSSSGGSYEQYF. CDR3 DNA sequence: TGTGCCAGCAGTAGTTCAGGGGGCTCGTACGAGCAGTACTTC.

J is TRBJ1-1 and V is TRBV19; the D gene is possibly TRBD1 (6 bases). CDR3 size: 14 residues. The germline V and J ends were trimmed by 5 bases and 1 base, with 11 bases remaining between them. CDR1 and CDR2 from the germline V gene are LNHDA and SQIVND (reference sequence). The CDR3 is CASSLWTANTEAFF. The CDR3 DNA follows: TGTGCCAGTAGTTTGTGGACAGCGAACACTGAAGCTTTCTTT.

CDR3 sequence reads: CASDSDTNTGELFF. Written as DNA, the CDR3 is TGTGCCAGCGACAGCGATACGAACACCGGGGAGCTGTTTTTT. V and J are TRBV7-2 and TRBJ2-2, with D possibly matching TRBD1 (5 bases). Germline CDR1 is SGHTA and CDR2 is FQGNSA. The V and J ends lost 8 bases and 0 bases respectively, with 10 bases between them. The CDR3 spans 14 residues.

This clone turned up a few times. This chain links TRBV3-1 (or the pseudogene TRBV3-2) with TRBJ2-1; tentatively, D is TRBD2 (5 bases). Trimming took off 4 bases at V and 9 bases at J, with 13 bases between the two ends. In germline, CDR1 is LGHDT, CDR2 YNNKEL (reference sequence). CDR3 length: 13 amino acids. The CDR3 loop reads CASSPTEEVEQFF. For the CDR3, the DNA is TGTGCCAGCAGCCCCACCGAGGAGGTTGAGCAGTTCTTC.

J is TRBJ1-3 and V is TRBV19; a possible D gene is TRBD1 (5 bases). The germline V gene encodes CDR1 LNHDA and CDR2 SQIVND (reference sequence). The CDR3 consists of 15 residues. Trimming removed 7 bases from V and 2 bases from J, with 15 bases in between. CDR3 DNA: TGTGCCAGTACCCGGGGGTCACGGGCTGGAAACACCATATATTTT. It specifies CASTRGSRAGNTIYF. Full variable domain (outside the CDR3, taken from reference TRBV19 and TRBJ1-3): DGGITQSPKYLFRKEGQNVTLSCEQNLNHDAMYWYRQDPGQGLRLIYYSQIVNDFQKGDIAEGYSVSREKKESFPLTVTSAQKNPTAFYLCASTRGSRAGNTIYFGEGSWLTVV.

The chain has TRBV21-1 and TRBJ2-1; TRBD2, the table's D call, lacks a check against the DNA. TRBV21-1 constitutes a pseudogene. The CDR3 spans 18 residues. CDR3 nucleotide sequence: TGTGCCAGCAGCAGCGTACGCACCGGGACTAGTCAGGGCAATGAGCAGTTCTTC. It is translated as CASSSVRTGTSQGNEQFF.

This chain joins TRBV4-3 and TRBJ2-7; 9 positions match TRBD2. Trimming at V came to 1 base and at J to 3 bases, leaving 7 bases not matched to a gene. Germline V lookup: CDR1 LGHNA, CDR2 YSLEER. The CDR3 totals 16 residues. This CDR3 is CASSQGVASGNYEQYF. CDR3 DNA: TGCGCCAGCAGCCAAGGGGTGGCTAGCGGGAACTACGAGCAGTACTTC.

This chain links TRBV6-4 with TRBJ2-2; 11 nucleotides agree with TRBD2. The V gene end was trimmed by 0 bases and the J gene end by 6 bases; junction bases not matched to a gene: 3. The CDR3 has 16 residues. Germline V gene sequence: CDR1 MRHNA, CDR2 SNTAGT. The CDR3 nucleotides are TGTGCCAGCAGTGACTCACTAGCGGGGGTCGCCGGGGAGCTGTTTTTT. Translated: CASSDSLAGVAGELFF.

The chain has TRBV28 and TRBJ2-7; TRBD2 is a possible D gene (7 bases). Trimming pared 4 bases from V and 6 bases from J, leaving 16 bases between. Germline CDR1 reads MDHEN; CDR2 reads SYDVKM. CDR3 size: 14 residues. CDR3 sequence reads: CASSSAGAGGEQYF. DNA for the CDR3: TGTGCCAGCAGTTCGGCGGGGGCTGGCGGCGAGCAGTACTTC.

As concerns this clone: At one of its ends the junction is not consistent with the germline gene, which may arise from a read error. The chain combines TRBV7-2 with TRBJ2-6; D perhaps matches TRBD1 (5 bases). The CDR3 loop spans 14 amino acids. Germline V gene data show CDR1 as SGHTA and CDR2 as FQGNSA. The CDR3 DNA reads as TGTGCCACAACCTCCAGCTCTGGGGCCAACGTGCTGACTTTC. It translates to CATTSSSGANVLTF.

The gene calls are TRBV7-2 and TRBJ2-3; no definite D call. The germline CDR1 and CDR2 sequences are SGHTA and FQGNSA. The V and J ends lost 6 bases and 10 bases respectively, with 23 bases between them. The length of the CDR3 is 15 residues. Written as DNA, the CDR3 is TGTGCCAGCAGTCCCCGTCGGCGACTGCTTTTCCCGCAGTATTTT. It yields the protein CASSPRRRLLFPQYF.

CDR3: CASSVLGQHNEQFF. CDR3 sequence (DNA): TGTGCCAGTAGTGTTTTGGGACAGCACAATGAGCAGTTCTTC. The chain joins TRBV19 to TRBJ2-1; 7 bases are shared with TRBD1. Per the germline V gene, CDR1 is LNHDA and CDR2 is SQIVND (reference sequence). Trimming cost V 5 bases and J 5 bases; bases outside gene matches: 6. This CDR3 contains 14 residues.

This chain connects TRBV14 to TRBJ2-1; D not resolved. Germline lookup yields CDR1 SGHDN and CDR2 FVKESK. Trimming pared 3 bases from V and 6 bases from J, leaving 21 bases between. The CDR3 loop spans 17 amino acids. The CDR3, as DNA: TGTGCCAGCAGCCATTTTGGAGTGTCAGTTTATAGCAATGAGCAGTTCTTC. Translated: CASSHFGVSVYSNEQFF.

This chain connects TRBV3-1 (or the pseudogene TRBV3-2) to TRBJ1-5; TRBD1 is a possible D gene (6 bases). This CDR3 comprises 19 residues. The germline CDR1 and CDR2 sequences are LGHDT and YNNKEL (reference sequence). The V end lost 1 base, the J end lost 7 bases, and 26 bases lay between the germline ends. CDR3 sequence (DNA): TGTGCCAGCAGCCAAGTGACTCTCTGGGGCAGGGGATCGAAGCAGCCCCAGCATTTT. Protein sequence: CASSQVTLWGRGSKQPQHF.